This T cell receptor beta chain was observed in a study of cytomegalovirus exposure and HLA in healthy donors. Findings of the study overall: Through in vitro validation, a few CMV-associated chains were shown to be specific for CMV antigens. Subsequent analysis of the 100 to 150 validation repertoires found a tendency for first-cohort TCR clusters to co-occur. Cytomegalovirus status, reportedly, was diagnosed with high specificity and sensitivity by the classifier. TCR beta chains numbering roughly 150 were designated cytomegalovirus-associated.

This clone was seen more than once but under ten times. Its antigen remains unidentified. Sequenced by immunoSEQ multiplex PCR; TCRdb stores in-frame clones only, minus some. The profile shows about 200,000 clones, roughly three quarters of them singletons. CDR1 SQVTM and CDR2 ANQGSEA come from the germline V gene. The CDR3 runs to 10 residues. Trimming took off 3 bases at V and 7 bases at J, with 6 bases between the two ends. Sequencing was done on a sample of PBMCs. This receptor was identified in a woman in her thirties in good health and CMV-seronegative. The chain couples TRBV29-1 to TRBJ1-1; D unresolved. The CDR3 loop is CSVDRVEAFF. CDR3 sequence (DNA): TGCAGCGTTGACCGAGTTGAAGCTTTCTTT.